The entry below describes one T cell receptor (beta chain). By quantitative 5'-RACE with molecular barcodes, the TCR beta libraries were made. A single record per CDR3 protein comes from TCRdb applying MiXCR to the 5' RACE reads. The sample has more than 100,000 distinct CDR3 sequences, roughly an eighth seen once; the top ten hold less than 5%. The data belong to a study of CD8 T cells in ankylosing spondylitis. Specimen: blood, either unsorted or a sorted T cell fraction (not recorded which). The origin of this receptor is a female donor with ankylosing spondylitis or in good health (not recorded which).

The CDR3 DNA reads as TGTGCCAGCTCACCACAGGACCGATTTAGAAACGAGCAGTACTTC. Translation: CASSPQDRFRNEQYF. The V gene is TRBV18, the J gene TRBJ2-7, with D hard to call. This CDR3 has 15 amino acids. The germline CDR1 and CDR2 sequences are KGHSH and LQKENI. V shed 1 base and J shed 5 bases, with 15 bases lying between them.